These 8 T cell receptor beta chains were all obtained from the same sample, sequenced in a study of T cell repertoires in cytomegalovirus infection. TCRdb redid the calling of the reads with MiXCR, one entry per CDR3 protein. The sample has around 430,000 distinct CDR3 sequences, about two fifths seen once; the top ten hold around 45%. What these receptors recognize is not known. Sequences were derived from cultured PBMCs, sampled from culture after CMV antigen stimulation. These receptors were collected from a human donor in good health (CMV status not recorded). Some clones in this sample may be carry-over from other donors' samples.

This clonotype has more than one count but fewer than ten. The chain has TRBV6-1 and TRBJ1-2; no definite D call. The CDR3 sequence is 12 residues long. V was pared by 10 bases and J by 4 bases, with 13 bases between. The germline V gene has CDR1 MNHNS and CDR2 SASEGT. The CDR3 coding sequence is TGTGCCACCCTAACAGACCGCTATGGCTACACCTTC. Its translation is CATLTDRYGYTF.

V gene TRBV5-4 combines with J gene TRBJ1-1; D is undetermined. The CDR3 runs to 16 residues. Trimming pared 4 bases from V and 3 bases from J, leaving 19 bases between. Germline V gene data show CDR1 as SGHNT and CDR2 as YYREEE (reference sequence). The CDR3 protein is CASSPAGPNWDTEAFF. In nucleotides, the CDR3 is TGTGCCAGCAGCCCGGCTGGCCCAAACTGGGACACTGAAGCTTTCTTT.

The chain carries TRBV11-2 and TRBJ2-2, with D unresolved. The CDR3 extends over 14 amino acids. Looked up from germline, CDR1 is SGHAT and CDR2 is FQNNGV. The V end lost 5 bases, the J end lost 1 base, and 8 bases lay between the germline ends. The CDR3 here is CASSQWVNTGELFF. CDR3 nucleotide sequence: TGTGCCAGCAGCCAGTGGGTGAACACCGGGGAGCTGTTTTTT.

CDR3 region: CSARNLGLLNSYEQYF. The CDR3 DNA reads TGCAGTGCTAGGAACCTAGGACTACTGAATTCGTACGAGCAGTACTTC. The chain joins TRBV20-1 to TRBJ2-7, with D maybe TRBD2 (6 bases). The CDR3 covers 16 residues. Deletions cut 3 bases from V and 4 bases from J, with 22 bases between. The V gene's germline CDR1 is DFQATT and CDR2 SNEGSKA (reference sequence).

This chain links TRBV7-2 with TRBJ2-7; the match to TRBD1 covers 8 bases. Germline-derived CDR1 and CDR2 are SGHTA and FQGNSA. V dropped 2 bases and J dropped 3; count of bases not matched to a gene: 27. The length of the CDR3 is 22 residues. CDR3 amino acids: CASSLTPGQDREYESSFYEQYF. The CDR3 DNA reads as TGTGCCAGCAGCTTAACTCCGGGACAGGACAGAGAGTACGAGTCCTCGTTCTACGAGCAGTACTTC.

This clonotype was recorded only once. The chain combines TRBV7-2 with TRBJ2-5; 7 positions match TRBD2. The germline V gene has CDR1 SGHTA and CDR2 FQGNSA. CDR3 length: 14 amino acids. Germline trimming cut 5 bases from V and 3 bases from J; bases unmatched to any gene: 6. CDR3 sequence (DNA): TGTGCCAGCAGCCCCTTACTAGCGAAAGAGACCCAGTACTTC. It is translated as CASSPLLAKETQYF. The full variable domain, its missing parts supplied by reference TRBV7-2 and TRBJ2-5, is GAGVSQSPSNKVTEKGKDVELRCDPISGHTALYWYRQSLGQGLEFLIYFQGNSAPDKSGLPSDRFSAERTGGSVSTLTIQRTQQEDSAVYLCASSPLLAKETQYFGPGTRLLVL.

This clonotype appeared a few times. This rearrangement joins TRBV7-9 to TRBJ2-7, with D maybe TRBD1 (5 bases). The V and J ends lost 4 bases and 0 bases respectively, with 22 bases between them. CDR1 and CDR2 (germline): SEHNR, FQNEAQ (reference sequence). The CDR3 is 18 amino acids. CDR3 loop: CASSSISSTDRDSYEQYF. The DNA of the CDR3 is TGTGCCAGCAGCTCAATTAGCTCGACAGACAGAGACTCCTACGAGCAGTACTTC.

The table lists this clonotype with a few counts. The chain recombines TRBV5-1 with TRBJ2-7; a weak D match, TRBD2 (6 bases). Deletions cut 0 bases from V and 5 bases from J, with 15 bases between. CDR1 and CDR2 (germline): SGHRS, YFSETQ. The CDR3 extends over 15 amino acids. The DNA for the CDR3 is TGCGCCAGCAGCTTGGCGGCTAGCGTCCATCACGAGCAGTACTTC. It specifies CASSLAASVHHEQYF.